This T cell receptor (beta chain) was documented in a study of T cell changes during pregnancy in multiple sclerosis. This CDR3 is built from 17 residues. Trimming removed 7 bases from V and 2 bases from J; junction bases left unmatched: 16. CDR1 is SNHLY and CDR2 is FYNNEI in the germline V gene. Data came from immunoSEQ multiplex PCR; TCRdb stores just in-frame clones and leaves some out. The table lists 65,000 to 85,000 clones, about 91% of them singletons, with around 1.6% in the top ten. This clone showed up just once. The chain is built from TRBV2 and TRBJ1-2, with 7 positions matching TRBD1. The clonotype originates from a female donor with multiple sclerosis, enrolled in a pregnancy study. The specimen comprised peripheral blood, sampled after pregnancy. The CDR3 DNA follows: TGTGCCAGCATCTCCCCGGACAGGAGTCTAAGAAACTATGGCTACACCTTC. Amino acid sequence: CASISPDRSLRNYGYTF. Drawing the rest from reference TRBV2 and TRBJ1-2, the complete variable domain is EPEVTQTPSHQVTQMGQEVILRCVPISNHLYFYWYRQILGQKVEFLVSFYNNEISEKSEIFDDQFSVERPDGSNFTLKIRSTKLEDSAMYFCASISPDRSLRNYGYTFGSGTRLTVV.